Each of the 5 T cell receptor beta chains below was sequenced from the same sample in a study of blood T cell repertoires in COVID-19. TCRdb's table, derived via immunoSEQ multiplex PCR, lists solely in-frame clones and lacks some. The sample yields roughly 88,000 clones, around nine tenths seen once. Sequenced sample: peripheral blood. These receptors were taken from a woman aged 50 to 65 in a cohort sampled during active COVID-19.

The chain combines TRBV3-1 (or the pseudogene TRBV3-2) with TRBJ1-2, with D unresolved. The CDR3 spans 17 residues. The V end lost 4 bases, the J end lost 2 bases, and 20 bases lay between the germline ends. Germline V gene lookup returns CDR1 LGHDT and CDR2 YNNKEL (reference sequence). DNA for the CDR3: TGTGCCAGCAGCCTCGGGGAAGGGAGGGCCTTGAACTATGGCTACACCTTC. It yields the protein CASSLGEGRALNYGYTF.

The chain employs TRBV15 and TRBJ2-7; 9 nucleotides line up with TRBD1. The CDR3 sequence is 13 residues long. Per the germline V gene, CDR1 is LNHNV and CDR2 is YYDKDF (reference sequence). The junction had 5 bases not matched to a gene; V was cut back by 5 bases and J by 6 bases. The DNA of the CDR3 is TGTGCCACCAGCGGACACAGGGGGCTCGAGCAGTACTTC. Its translation is CATSGHRGLEQYF.

This rearrangement joins TRBV18 to TRBJ1-1, with 10 bases identical to TRBD1. The CDR3 sequence is 17 residues long. V lost 0 bases, J lost 11 bases, and 15 bases stayed unmatched. Germline CDR1 reads KGHSH; CDR2 reads LQKENI. The CDR3 here is CASSPPLPTTGGVFAFF. The CDR3, as DNA: TGTGCCAGCTCACCACCGCTCCCAACGACAGGGGGCGTCTTTGCTTTCTTT.

The CDR3: CASKTSSGAYEQYF. CDR3 bases: TGCGCCAGCAAGACTTCTAGCGGGGCTTACGAGCAGTACTTC. This sequence joins TRBV5-1 and TRBJ2-7, with 9 bases lining up with TRBD2. With V trimmed by 6 bases and J by 4 bases, 8 bases remained unmatched. Per the germline V gene, CDR1 is SGHRS and CDR2 is YFSETQ. The CDR3 has 14 amino acids.

The chain is built from TRBV29-1 and TRBJ1-2, with no clear D. CDR1 and CDR2 (germline): SQVTM, ANQGSEA. The ends were cut back, 1 base at V and 6 bases at J, with 9 bases in the middle. The CDR3 totals 12 residues. The CDR3 sequence: CSVEVSVDGYTF. CDR3 sequence (DNA): TGCAGCGTTGAAGTATCAGTGGATGGCTACACCTTC.